This T cell receptor beta chain was profiled in a study of CD8 T cells in Susac syndrome. Study background: Of the sequenced Susac syndrome patients, more than 5 had active disease and roughly eight were in remission.

The CDR3 spans 13 residues. In germline, CDR1 is MDHEN, CDR2 SYDVKM. V was pared by 5 bases and J by 3 bases, with 4 bases of the junction left unmatched. An amount of RNA that ranged from roughly 0.45 to 1 ug was reverse transcribed with random hexamers. Coverage of TCR beta CDR3 amplification by immunoSEQ multiplex PCR extended to 54 Vbeta and 13 Jbeta. TCRdb itself ran the immunoSEQ multiplex PCR reads through MiXCR, one entry per CDR3 protein. The sample holds around 230,000 distinct CDR3 sequences, roughly 95% seen once. J is TRBJ2-7 and V is TRBV28, with 7 bases fitting TRBD1. The specimen was CD4+ T cells from PBMCs. This clonotype was obtained from a human donor with Susac syndrome. CDR3 DNA sequence: TGTGCCAGCAGTACGTCAGGGGGCTACGAGCAGTACTTC. Its protein is CASSTSGGYEQYF.